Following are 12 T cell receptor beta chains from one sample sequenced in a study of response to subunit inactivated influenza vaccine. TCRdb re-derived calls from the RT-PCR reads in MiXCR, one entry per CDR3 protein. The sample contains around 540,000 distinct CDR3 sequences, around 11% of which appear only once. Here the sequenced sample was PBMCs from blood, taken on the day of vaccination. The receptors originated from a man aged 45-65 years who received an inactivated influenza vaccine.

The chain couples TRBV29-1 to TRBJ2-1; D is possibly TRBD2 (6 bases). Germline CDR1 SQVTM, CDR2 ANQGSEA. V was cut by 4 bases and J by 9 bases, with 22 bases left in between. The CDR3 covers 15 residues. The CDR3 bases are TGCAGCGTTGGTCGGATGGAGGGATGGGTCAGTGAGCAGTTCTTC. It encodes CSVGRMEGWVSEQFF.

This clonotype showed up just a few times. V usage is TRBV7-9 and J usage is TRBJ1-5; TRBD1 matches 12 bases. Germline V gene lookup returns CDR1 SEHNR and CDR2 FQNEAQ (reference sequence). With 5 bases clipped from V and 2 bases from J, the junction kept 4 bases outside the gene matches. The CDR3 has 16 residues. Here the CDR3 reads CASSPGTGGRNQPQHF. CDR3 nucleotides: TGTGCCAGCAGCCCAGGGACAGGGGGCCGCAATCAGCCCCAGCATTTT. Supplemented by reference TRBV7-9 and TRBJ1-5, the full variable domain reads DTGVSQNPRHKITKRGQNVTFRCDPISEHNRLYWYRQTLGQGPEFLTYFQNEAQLEKSRLLSDRFSAERPKGSFSTLEIQRTEQGDSAMYLCASSPGTGGRNQPQHFGDGTRLSIL.

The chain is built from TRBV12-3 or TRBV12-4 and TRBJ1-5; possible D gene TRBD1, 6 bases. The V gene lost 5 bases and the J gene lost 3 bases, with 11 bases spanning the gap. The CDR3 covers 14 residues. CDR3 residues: CASSRTANNQPQHF. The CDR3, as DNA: TGTGCCAGCAGTCGGACAGCAAACAATCAGCCCCAGCATTTT.

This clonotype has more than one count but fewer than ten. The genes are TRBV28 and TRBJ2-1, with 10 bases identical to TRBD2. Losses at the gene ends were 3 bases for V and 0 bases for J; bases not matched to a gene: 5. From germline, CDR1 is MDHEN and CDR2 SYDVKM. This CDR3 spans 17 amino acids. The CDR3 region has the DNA TGTGCCAGCAGTTTTGGGGCTAGCGGGAGCTCCTACAATGAGCAGTTCTTC. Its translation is CASSFGASGSSYNEQFF.

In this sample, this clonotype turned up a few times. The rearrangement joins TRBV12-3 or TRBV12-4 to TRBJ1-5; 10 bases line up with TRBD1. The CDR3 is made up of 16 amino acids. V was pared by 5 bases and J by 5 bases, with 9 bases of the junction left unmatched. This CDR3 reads CASSPGQGVSDQPQHF. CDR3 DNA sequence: TGTGCCAGCAGTCCAGGACAGGGGGTATCTGATCAGCCCCAGCATTTT.

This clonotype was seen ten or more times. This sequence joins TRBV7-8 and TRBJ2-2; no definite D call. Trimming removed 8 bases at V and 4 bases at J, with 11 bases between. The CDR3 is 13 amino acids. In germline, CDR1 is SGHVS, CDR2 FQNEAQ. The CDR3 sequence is CASGEQSTGELFF. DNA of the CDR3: TGTGCCAGCGGAGAACAGTCCACCGGGGAGCTGTTTTTT.

The CDR3 DNA is TGCAGTGCAAACAGGGGAACTTCTGGGGCCAACGTCCTGACTTTC. It encodes CSANRGTSGANVLTF. The chain links TRBV20-1 to TRBJ2-6; the match to TRBD1 covers 7 bases. The V gene end was trimmed by 6 bases and the J gene end by 1 base; junction bases not matched to a gene: 6. CDR3 length equals 15 residues. Looked up from germline, CDR1 is DFQATT and CDR2 is SNEGSKA (reference sequence).

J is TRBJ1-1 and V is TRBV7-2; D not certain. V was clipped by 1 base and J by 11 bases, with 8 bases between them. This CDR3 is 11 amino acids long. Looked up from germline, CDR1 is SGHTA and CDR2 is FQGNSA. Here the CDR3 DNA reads TGTGCCAGCAGCTTAGAGAGAATGGCTTTCTTT. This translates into CASSLERMAFF.

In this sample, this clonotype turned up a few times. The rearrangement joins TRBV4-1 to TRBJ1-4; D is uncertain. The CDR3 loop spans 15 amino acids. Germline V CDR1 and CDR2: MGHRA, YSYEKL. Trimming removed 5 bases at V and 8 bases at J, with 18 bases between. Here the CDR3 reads CASSESGNRREKLFF. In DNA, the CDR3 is TGCGCCAGCAGCGAATCCGGGAACAGAAGGGAAAAACTGTTTTTT.

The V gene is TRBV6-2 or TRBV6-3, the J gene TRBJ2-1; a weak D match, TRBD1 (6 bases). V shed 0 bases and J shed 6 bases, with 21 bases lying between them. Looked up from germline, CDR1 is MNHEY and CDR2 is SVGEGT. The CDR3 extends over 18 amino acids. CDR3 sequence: CASSYSPWTASTANEQFF. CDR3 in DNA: TGTGCCAGCAGTTACTCACCCTGGACAGCTTCTACGGCCAATGAGCAGTTCTTC.

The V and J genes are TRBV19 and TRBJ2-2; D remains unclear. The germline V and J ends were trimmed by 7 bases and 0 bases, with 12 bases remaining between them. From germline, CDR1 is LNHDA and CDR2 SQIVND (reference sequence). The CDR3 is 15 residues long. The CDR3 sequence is CASKTRPPNTGELFF. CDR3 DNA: TGTGCCAGTAAAACTCGGCCCCCGAACACCGGGGAGCTGTTTTTT. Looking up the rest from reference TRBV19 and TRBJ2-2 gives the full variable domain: DGGITQSPKYLFRKEGQNVTLSCEQNLNHDAMYWYRQDPGQGLRLIYYSQIVNDFQKGDIAEGYSVSREKKESFPLTVTSAQKNPTAFYLCASKTRPPNTGELFFGEGSRLTVL.

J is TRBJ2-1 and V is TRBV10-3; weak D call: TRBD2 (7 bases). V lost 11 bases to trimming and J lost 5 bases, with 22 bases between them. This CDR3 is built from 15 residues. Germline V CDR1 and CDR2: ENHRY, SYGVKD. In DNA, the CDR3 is TGTGCCTCGCTCAAAGCGAGCGGGACAAACAATGAGCAGTTCTTC. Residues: CASLKASGTNNEQFF.